This T cell receptor beta chain was identified during a study of blood T cell repertoires in COVID-19. Overall study context: Acute and convalescent COVID-19 samples came from the United States, Italy and Spain. From T cells, B-cell-depleted T cells, or PBMCs came the material, which was cDNA or gDNA.

Germline V lookup: CDR1 SEHNR, CDR2 FQNEAQ (reference sequence). Losses at the gene ends were 5 bases for V and 2 bases for J; bases not matched to a gene: 5. The CDR3 runs 17 residues. In the original processing: Estimation of nucleated cell counts relied on the amplification of reference gene primers. Profiled with immunoSEQ multiplex PCR; TCRdb holds only in-frame clones, not every one. The V and J calls and clone size were taken over from that table, and D and trimming were inferred from the DNA. The sample includes over 250,000 clones, roughly nine tenths of them seen just once. This clonotype originated in a man between 40 and 49 years old who had recovered from COVID-19. The source material was peripheral blood. J is TRBJ2-2 and V is TRBV7-9, with 13 positions matching TRBD2. The CDR3 nucleotides are TGTGCCAGCAGCCGGACTAGCGGGGGCCCAAACACCGGGGAGCTGTTTTTT. As protein: CASSRTSGGPNTGELFF.